This TCR beta chain was retrieved from a study of control samples from healthy donors and cancer patients. The V end was cut by 2 bases, the J end by 1 base, with 8 bases between. The CDR3 covers 14 residues. Germline values: CDR1 MNHEY, CDR2 SVGEGT. This clone has a count of ten or more. The assay was immunoSEQ multiplex PCR, and TCRdb's table has in-frame clones only and misses some. The data hold 100,000 to 150,000 clones, with about 90% observed a single time. The V and J genes are TRBV6-2 or TRBV6-3 and TRBJ1-1, with D maybe TRBD1 (6 bases). The specimen sequenced was blood. The receptor's source is a woman aged 45 to 65 in good health. This CDR3 is CASSYTGQNTEAFF. DNA for the CDR3: TGTGCCAGCAGTTACACAGGGCAGAACACTGAAGCTTTCTTT.